Listed below are T cell receptor beta chains from one sample, sequenced in a study of cytomegalovirus exposure and HLA in healthy donors. This table comes from immunoSEQ multiplex PCR, and its TCRdb copy is limited to in-frame clones, with some not included. The sample yields 240,000 or so clones, about 80% seen once. The sequenced sample consisted of PBMCs. These receptors came from a woman in her thirties or forties in good health and CMV-seropositive. The CDR3 runs from the conserved cysteine through the conserved F or W. The D gene is left open where the match is weak. Where a row states a size, it is once, few, many or the class of an expanded clone; other rows omit it.

CDR3,DNA,V,J,size,D
CASSQESVSGGTYEQYF,TGTGCCAGCAGCCAAGAAAGTGTGTCAGGGGGAACCTACGAGCAGTACTTC,TRBV4-2,TRBJ2-7,-,TRBD1
CASSERLAGARFYEQYF,TGTGCCAGCAGTGAACGCCTAGCGGGGGCCAGATTCTACGAGCAGTACTTC,TRBV2,TRBJ2-7,-,TRBD2
CASSPWTSGGKGPDEQFF,TGCGCCAGCAGCCCCTGGACTAGCGGGGGGAAGGGTCCCGATGAGCAGTTCTTC,TRBV5-1,TRBJ2-1,-,TRBD2
CASSPPGQMNTEAFF,TGTGCCAGCTCACCACCGGGACAGATGAACACTGAAGCTTTCTTT,TRBV18,TRBJ1-1,few,TRBD1
CAISRSYEQYF,TGTGCCATCAGCAGGTCCTACGAGCAGTACTTC,TRBV10-3,TRBJ2-7,-,-
CASSLNRGNSPLHF,TGTGCCAGCAGCTTAAACAGGGGTAATTCACCCCTCCACTTT,TRBV5-4,TRBJ1-6,-,TRBD1
CASSLTTGGVYNSPLHF,TGTGCCAGCTCACTGACGACAGGGGGCGTCTATAATTCACCCCTCCACTTT,TRBV18,TRBJ1-6,-,TRBD1
CASSLTSVLEQYF,TGTGCCAGCAGCTTAACTAGCGTCCTCGAGCAGTACTTC,TRBV11-3,TRBJ2-7,-,TRBD2
CASSPGTGGLQNQPQHF,TGTGCCAGCAGTCCCGGGACAGGGGGTCTTCAGAATCAGCCCCAGCATTTT,TRBV7-8,TRBJ1-5,-,TRBD1
CSVGASGGQETQYF,TGCAGCGTTGGGGCTAGCGGGGGACAAGAGACCCAGTACTTC,TRBV29-1,TRBJ2-5,-,TRBD2
CASSLFPQTSGDTDTQYF,TGTGCCAGCAGCTTATTCCCACAGACTAGCGGCGACACAGATACGCAGTATTTT,TRBV7-6,TRBJ2-3,-,TRBD2
CASRADRGRAFF,TGTGCCAGCAGGGCGGACAGGGGGCGAGCTTTCTTT,TRBV2,TRBJ1-1,-,TRBD1
CASSVGTGDEKLFF,TGTGCCAGCAGCGTCGGGACAGGGGATGAAAAACTGTTTTTT,TRBV7-9,TRBJ1-4,-,TRBD1
CASSQVGQGDEQYF,TGCGCCAGCAGCCAAGTAGGACAGGGCGACGAGCAGTACTTC,TRBV4-1,TRBJ2-7,-,TRBD1
CASGPYLPTGGAFLEAFF,TGTGCTAGTGGTCCGTATCTTCCCACAGGGGGCGCCTTCCTTGAAGCTTTCTTT,TRBV12-5,TRBJ1-1,-,TRBD1
CASSFVVKEQFF,TGTGCCAGCAGCTTCGTAGTAAAGGAGCAGTTCTTC,TRBV11-3,TRBJ2-1,-,-
CASGTGAENTEAFF,TGTGCCAGCGGGACAGGGGCCGAAAACACTGAAGCTTTCTTT,TRBV6-5,TRBJ1-1,-,TRBD1
CASRRLAGPTGELFF,TGTGCCAGCAGGCGACTAGCGGGGCCTACCGGGGAGCTGTTTTTT,TRBV2,TRBJ2-2,-,TRBD2
CASSMDRWTEAFF,TGTGCCAGTAGTATGGACAGGTGGACTGAAGCTTTCTTT,TRBV19,TRBJ1-1,-,TRBD1
CASSTGTSGHNEQFF,TGTGCCAGCAGTACCGGGACTAGCGGGCACAATGAGCAGTTCTTC,TRBV5-4,TRBJ2-1,few,TRBD2
CASRTDKGGYTF,TGTGCCAGCAGGACAGACAAGGGAGGCTACACCTTC,TRBV2,TRBJ1-2,-,-
CAWSAGGRYEQYF,TGTGCCTGGAGTGCAGGGGGGAGGTACGAGCAGTACTTC,TRBV30,TRBJ2-7,-,-
CSVVRGTYEQYF,TGCAGCGTTGTACGGGGAACCTACGAGCAGTACTTC,TRBV29-1,TRBJ2-7,-,-
CASSLARTGHGYTF,TGTGCCAGCAGCTTAGCCAGGACAGGGCACGGCTACACCTTC,TRBV7-2,TRBJ1-2,-,TRBD1
CASSSPSGGNNEQFF,TGTGCCAGCAGTTCTCCTAGCGGGGGGAACAATGAGCAGTTCTTC,TRBV28,TRBJ2-1,-,TRBD2
CASSRLGSYNEQFF,TGTGCCAGCAGCCGACTCGGGTCCTACAATGAGCAGTTCTTC,TRBV11-2,TRBJ2-1,-,-
CASSVGTGASYEQYF,TGTGCCAGCAGCGTCGGGACAGGGGCCTCCTACGAGCAGTACTTC,TRBV9,TRBJ2-7,-,TRBD1
CASGGLLLIKGTGNEKLFF,TGTGCCAGCGGCGGCTTACTCTTGATTAAAGGGACAGGGAATGAAAAACTGTTTTTT,TRBV7-9,TRBJ1-4,-,TRBD1
CSVDILAGTNEQFF,TGCAGCGTTGATATCCTAGCGGGGACCAATGAGCAGTTCTTC,TRBV29-1,TRBJ2-1,-,TRBD2
CASTRDRGRTEAFF,TGTGCCAGCACTCGAGACAGGGGGAGGACTGAAGCTTTCTTT,TRBV27,TRBJ1-1,-,TRBD1
CASKLGRKSYEQYF,TGCGCCAGCAAGCTTGGCAGGAAATCCTACGAGCAGTACTTC,TRBV5-1,TRBJ2-7,few,-
CASSYESRSQPQHF,TGTGCCAGCAGTTACGAGTCCCGATCGCAGCCCCAGCATTTT,TRBV6-5,TRBJ1-5,-,-
CASSDSRDRGTGELFF,TGCGCCAGCAGTGACTCTCGGGACAGGGGGACCGGGGAGCTGTTTTTT,TRBV10-2,TRBJ2-2,-,TRBD1
CASSYADRGWAEAFF,TGTGCCAGCAGTTACGCCGACAGGGGTTGGGCTGAAGCTTTCTTT,TRBV6-5,TRBJ1-1,-,TRBD1
CASSSRVAKSSYNSPLHF,TGTGCCAGCAGCTCGCGGGTCGCCAAAAGCTCCTATAATTCACCCCTCCACTTT,TRBV7-2,TRBJ1-6,once,-
CASSLAKGLAGPPSYEQYF,TGTGCCAGCAGCTTAGCAAAAGGACTAGCGGGCCCTCCTTCCTACGAGCAGTACTTC,TRBV7-2,TRBJ2-7,-,TRBD2
CASSSSGRVEETQYF,TGTGCCAGCAGCTCTAGCGGGAGGGTCGAGGAGACCCAGTACTTC,TRBV7-2,TRBJ2-5,-,TRBD2
CASSIPAGGGRSEQYF,TGTGCCAGTAGTATTCCAGCGGGAGGGGGAAGGAGCGAGCAGTACTTC,TRBV19,TRBJ2-7,-,TRBD2
CASSQRTGLNSGNTIYF,TGTGCCAGCAGCCAGAGGACAGGGCTCAACTCTGGAAACACCATATATTTT,TRBV14,TRBJ1-3,-,TRBD1
CASTQGYYGYTF,TGTGCCAGTACACAGGGCTACTATGGCTACACCTTC,TRBV19,TRBJ1-2,-,-
CASSLKRTGRRKDTEAFF,TGTGCCAGCAGCTTAAAAAGGACAGGGAGAAGAAAGGACACTGAAGCTTTCTTT,TRBV7-9,TRBJ1-1,once,TRBD1
CASSHPGLPGSYEQYF,TGTGCCAGCAGTCACCCGGGACTTCCTGGGTCCTACGAGCAGTACTTC,TRBV28,TRBJ2-7,-,-
CASSALSDRDGKGYTF,TGTGCCAGCAGTGCCCTATCGGACAGGGATGGAAAGGGCTACACCTTC,TRBV25-1,TRBJ1-2,-,TRBD1
CASSLTQLMNTEAFF,TGTGCCAGCAGCTTAACCCAGTTAATGAACACTGAAGCTTTCTTT,TRBV7-3,TRBJ1-1,-,-
CASSLSAGTDTQYF,TGCGCCAGCAGCTTGTCCGCGGGCACAGATACGCAGTATTTT,TRBV5-1,TRBJ2-3,-,-
CSSSSFRDSGLLGEKLFF,TGTTCCAGCAGCTCCTTCCGGGACAGTGGGTTGTTGGGAGAAAAACTGTTTTTT,TRBV7-9,TRBJ1-4,-,TRBD1
CASSRRQGLNSPLHF,TGTGCCAGCAGCCGGAGGCAGGGACTCAATTCACCCCTCCACTTT,TRBV13,TRBJ1-6,-,-
CASSYAGRGNTEAFF,TGTGCCAGCAGTTACGCGGGCAGGGGAAATACTGAAGCTTTCTTT,TRBV6-6,TRBJ1-1,once,-
CASSRQGAGRGYGYTF,TGTGCCAGCAGTCGGCAGGGGGCGGGTCGTGGCTATGGCTACACCTTC,TRBV27,TRBJ1-2,-,TRBD1
CASNPGQVNQPQHF,TGTGCCAGTAACCCGGGACAGGTGAATCAGCCCCAGCATTTT,TRBV19,TRBJ1-5,-,TRBD1
CASSSGSWDEQYF,TGTGCCAGCTCAAGCGGGAGTTGGGACGAGCAGTACTTC,TRBV4-2,TRBJ2-7,-,TRBD2
CASSLDGPTADTQYF,TGCGCCAGCAGCTTGGATGGTCCCACGGCAGATACGCAGTATTTT,TRBV5-1,TRBJ2-3,-,-
CASSDFTYEQYF,TGTGCCAGCAGTGACTTTACCTACGAGCAGTACTTC,TRBV2,TRBJ2-7,-,-
CASSAGQGETEAFF,TGTGCCAGCAGCGCCGGACAGGGGGAAACTGAAGCTTTCTTT,TRBV2,TRBJ1-1,many,TRBD1
CASSTGGYEQYF,TGTGCCAGCAGTACGGGGGGTTACGAGCAGTACTTC,TRBV6-1,TRBJ2-7,-,TRBD2
CAITLDRDTEAFF,TGTGCCATCACCCTAGACAGGGACACTGAAGCTTTCTTT,TRBV10-3,TRBJ1-1,-,TRBD1
CASSPILGNYEQYF,TGCGCCAGCAGCCCAATACTAGGTAACTACGAGCAGTACTTC,TRBV4-3,TRBJ2-7,-,-